The 4 T cell receptor beta chains below were found in one sample sequenced in a study of chemoradiotherapy in HPV16-positive cancers. Clones were sequenced by immunoSEQ multiplex PCR, and TCRdb holds only the in-frame ones, with some missing. The sample includes roughly 20,000 clones, roughly 92% of them seen just once. The input for sequencing was blood, taken from a patient who underwent chemoradiotherapy. All receptors come from a human donor with HPV-associated anogenital cancer.

This chain connects TRBV5-1 to TRBJ1-2; 8 positions agree with TRBD1. The CDR3 spans 15 residues. CDR1 is SGHRS and CDR2 is YFSETQ in the germline V gene. The ends lost 2 bases at V and 3 bases at J; junction bases unmatched: 6. CDR3 nucleotides: TGCGCCAGCAGCTTCAGACAGGGGCGGGACTATGGCTACACCTTC. Encoded protein: CASSFRQGRDYGYTF.

This clone appeared a few times. V and J are TRBV18 and TRBJ1-1; tentatively, D is TRBD1 (5 bases). CDR3 length: 14 residues. The V gene lost 4 bases and the J gene lost 0 bases, with 9 bases spanning the gap. Germline loops: CDR1 KGHSH, CDR2 LQKENI. The CDR3 DNA reads as TGTGCCAGCTCACTAGACAGTATGAACACTGAAGCTTTCTTT. Protein sequence: CASSLDSMNTEAFF. The whole variable domain, filled in from reference TRBV18 and TRBJ1-1, reads NAGVMQNPRHLVRRRGQEARLRCSPMKGHSHVYWYRQLPEEGLKFMVYLQKENIIDESGMPKERFSAEFPKEGPSILRIQQVVRGDSAAYFCASSLDSMNTEAFFGQGTRLTVV.

J is TRBJ1-5 and V is TRBV19; 8 bases fit TRBD1. Looked up from germline, CDR1 is LNHDA and CDR2 is SQIVND (reference sequence). The CDR3 covers 19 residues. V lost 3 bases, J lost 3 bases, and 16 bases stayed unmatched. The CDR3 DNA reads TGTGCCAGTAGTATCCCACATCCAGGGACAGGAGATTCCAATCAGCCCCAGCATTTT. Translating it yields CASSIPHPGTGDSNQPQHF.

This chain uses TRBV10-3 with TRBJ2-7; weak D call: TRBD1 (7 bases). V lost 7 bases and J 4 bases, leaving 17 bases between the germline ends. CDR1 and CDR2 (germline): ENHRY, SYGVKD. The CDR3 runs to 14 residues. CDR3 in DNA: TGTGCCATCACCGACAGGGAGGTTGGGTACGAGCAGTACTTC. Translating it yields CAITDREVGYEQYF.